A single sample is the source of the 22 T cell receptor beta chains below, sequenced in a study of CD8 T cells in ankylosing spondylitis. The study's findings and limits: A TCR beta motif made of eight highly homologous variants seemed typical of ankylosing spondylitis blood.

TCRdb redid the calling of the 5' RACE reads with MiXCR, one entry per CDR3 protein. The sample shows around 770,000 distinct CDR3 sequences, 12% of them seen only once. Their specific antigens are unknown. Sequenced sample: blood, either unsorted or a sorted T cell fraction (not recorded which). Source of these receptors: a male donor with ankylosing spondylitis.

There are many counts of this clonotype. This chain joins TRBV29-1 and TRBJ2-6; D is possibly TRBD1 (6 bases). V lost 7 bases and J lost 0, with 7 bases in between. Germline V gene data show CDR1 as SQVTM and CDR2 as ANQGSEA. The CDR3 length is 13 residues. The CDR3: CSEDSSGANVLTF. The CDR3 DNA follows: TGCAGCGAGGACAGCTCTGGGGCCAACGTCCTGACTTTC.

This chain connects TRBV28 to TRBJ1-5; D ambiguous. From germline, CDR1 is MDHEN and CDR2 SYDVKM. The CDR3 loop spans 14 amino acids. Trimming removed 5 bases from V and 1 base from J, with 9 bases in between. CDR3 DNA sequence: TGTGCCAGCAGTGGCCTGGAAAGCAATCAGCCCCAGCATTTT. It translates to CASSGLESNQPQHF.

The sample holds many counts of this clonotype. This chain connects TRBV29-1 to TRBJ2-7, with D unclear. V dropped 6 bases and J dropped 3 bases, with 12 bases sitting between them. The CDR3 has 12 amino acids. Per germline, CDR1 SQVTM and CDR2 ANQGSEA. The CDR3 is CSVDDFDYEQYF. The CDR3 nucleotides read TGCAGCGTCGATGACTTCGACTACGAGCAGTACTTC.

This clonotype was counted between two and nine times. The chain links TRBV20-1 to TRBJ1-1; 7 bases line up with TRBD1. Germline trimming cut 2 bases from V and 11 bases from J; bases unmatched to any gene: 14. Germline values: CDR1 DFQATT, CDR2 SNEGSKA (reference sequence). This CDR3 spans 14 amino acids. The CDR3 DNA reads as TGCAGTGCTAGAAGGACAGGAGTTACGTTTTTGGCTTTCTTT. Its protein is CSARRTGVTFLAFF.

Notes on this clonotype: This CDR3 is missing its conserved last phenylalanine or tryptophan, likely due to a read error. The limits of the CDR3 on the DNA are not certain, so only TCRdb's listed CDR3 is given. The chain recombines TRBV28 with TRBJ2-1; TRBD2 was called by the table and not checked on the DNA. The CDR3 extends over 11 residues, inclusive of both ends. In germline, CDR1 is MDHEN, CDR2 SYDVKM. CDR3 amino acids: CASSSRTRLTY.

This clonotype was counted a few times. This chain connects TRBV4-3 to TRBJ1-2; TRBD1 matches 12 bases. Looked up from germline, CDR1 is LGHNA and CDR2 is YSLEER. This CDR3 spans 16 amino acids. Losses at the gene ends were 3 bases for V and 4 bases for J; bases not matched to a gene: 6. The DNA of the CDR3 is TGCGCCAGCAGCCAGAGGGACAGGGGGCTTAGCTATGGCTACACCTTC. Translated: CASSQRDRGLSYGYTF.

The CDR3 reads CASSPVGGVNSLGYTF. The DNA for the CDR3 is TGTGCCAGCTCACCAGTGGGCGGGGTCAATTCGCTTGGCTACACCTTC. The chain couples TRBV18 to TRBJ1-2; D ambiguous. Germline V gene data show CDR1 as KGHSH and CDR2 as LQKENI. Trimming cost V 2 bases and J 7 bases, with 20 bases left between them. The CDR3 spans 16 residues.

CDR3 amino acids: CASSPRGGWGEKLFF. DNA of the CDR3: TGTGCCAGCAGCCCCCGCGGGGGTTGGGGAGAAAAACTGTTTTTT. The chain joins TRBV7-8 to TRBJ1-4; perhaps TRBD1 as D (5 bases). The CDR3 totals 15 residues. The germline V gene encodes CDR1 SGHVS and CDR2 FQNEAQ. Trimming pared 5 bases from V and 8 bases from J, leaving 18 bases between. Together with reference TRBV7-8 and TRBJ1-4, the CDR3 gives the full variable domain: GAGVSQSPRYKVAKRGQDVALRCDPISGHVSLFWYQQALGQGPEFLTYFQNEAQLDKSGLPSDRFFAERPEGSVSTLKIQRTQQEDSAVYLCASSPRGGWGEKLFFGSGTQLSVL.

The chain employs TRBV20-1 and TRBJ1-3; D remains unclear. The CDR3 runs 13 residues. Trimming took off 6 bases at V and 3 bases at J, with 12 bases between the two ends. Looked up from germline, CDR1 is DFQATT and CDR2 is SNEGSKA (reference sequence). Here the CDR3 DNA reads TGCAGTGCGGATGGGGTAGTTGGAAACACCATATATTTT. The encoded protein is CSADGVVGNTIYF.

The chain has TRBV4-3 and TRBJ2-7; unclear D gene. Deletions cut 1 base from V and 6 bases from J, with 10 bases between. The CDR3 is 13 amino acids. CDR1 and CDR2 (germline): LGHNA, YSLEER. The DNA for the CDR3 is TGCGCCAGCAGCCAAGGTCTCATCCTCGAGCAGTACTTC. Translated, it gives CASSQGLILEQYF.

The sample holds many counts of this clonotype. The chain employs TRBV10-3 and TRBJ1-1; perhaps TRBD1 as D (6 bases). There are 14 residues in the CDR3. The V and J ends lost 4 bases and 6 bases respectively, with 15 bases between them. Germline V gene sequence: CDR1 ENHRY, CDR2 SYGVKD. The CDR3 reads CAISGRGQQAEAFF. CDR3 bases: TGTGCCATCAGTGGTCGGGGGCAGCAGGCTGAAGCTTTCTTT.

This clonotype was seen many times. The V gene is TRBV5-1, the J gene TRBJ2-3, with 7 bases matching TRBD2. J gave up 3 bases and V 2 bases, and 3 bases lay outside the gene matches. The CDR3 sequence is 14 residues long. Germline V gene sequence: CDR1 SGHRS, CDR2 YFSETQ. The CDR3 bases are TGCGCCAGCAGCTTCGGACTAGTTACAGATACGCAGTATTTT. Its protein is CASSFGLVTDTQYF.

V is TRBV2 and J is TRBJ2-5; perhaps TRBD2 as D (5 bases). Trimming took off 2 bases at V and 11 bases at J, with 9 bases between the two ends. This CDR3 is built from 11 residues. Per the germline V gene, CDR1 is SNHLY and CDR2 is FYNNEI. The chain's CDR3 is CASSELAYQYF. The CDR3, as DNA: TGTGCCAGCAGTGAACTAGCCTATCAGTACTTC.

This clonotype was detected only a few times. The chain links TRBV20-1 to TRBJ2-1; D may be TRBD1 (5 bases). With 3 bases removed from V and 2 bases from J, the gap between germline ends came to 11 bases. Germline CDR1 DFQATT, CDR2 SNEGSKA (reference sequence). There are 14 residues in the CDR3. The CDR3 protein is CSASPGMAYNEQFF. In nucleotides, the CDR3 is TGCAGTGCTAGTCCAGGGATGGCCTACAATGAGCAGTTCTTC.

This clonotype was seen many times. The chain couples TRBV28 to TRBJ2-4; D remains ambiguous. The V end was cut by 3 bases, the J end by 1 base, with 10 bases between. The length of the CDR3 is 15 residues. Germline CDR1 reads MDHEN; CDR2 reads SYDVKM. The CDR3 DNA is TGTGCCAGCAGTTTGCAAGAGGAGGCCAAAAACATTCAGTACTTC. Its translation is CASSLQEEAKNIQYF.

This clonotype was found a few times. J is TRBJ2-3 and V is TRBV7-8, with 8 bases fitting TRBD2. This CDR3 region has 18 residues. Germline loops: CDR1 SGHVS, CDR2 FQNEAQ. Trimming at V came to 5 bases and at J to 5 bases, leaving 18 bases not matched to a gene. CDR3 DNA: TGTGCCAGCAGCCTTTCGTCTCTATCCGGGAGGGCCGAAGATACGCAGTATTTT. As protein: CASSLSSLSGRAEDTQYF.

This sequence joins TRBV5-4 and TRBJ2-7, with TRBD1 as a possible D gene (5 bases). The CDR3 loop spans 14 amino acids. With 4 bases removed from V and 6 bases from J, the gap between germline ends came to 17 bases. The germline V gene has CDR1 SGHNT and CDR2 YYREEE (reference sequence). The CDR3 DNA sequence: TGTGCCAGCAGCATATCCCTAGGGGTATCCGAGCAGTACTTC. This gives the protein CASSISLGVSEQYF.

The chain carries TRBV5-1 and TRBJ2-1, with 11 bases aligning to TRBD1. With V trimmed by 0 bases and J by 0 bases, 2 bases remained unmatched. Per the germline V gene, CDR1 is SGHRS and CDR2 is YFSETQ. This CDR3 spans 17 amino acids. The CDR3 nucleotides read TGCGCCAGCAGCTTGGGGACAGGGGGCACCTCCTACAATGAGCAGTTCTTC. It yields the protein CASSLGTGGTSYNEQFF.

This clonotype was counted between two and nine times. This chain joins TRBV18 and TRBJ2-5; D tentatively fits TRBD1 or TRBD2 (6 bases each). The CDR3 has 15 residues. Germline values: CDR1 KGHSH, CDR2 LQKENI. V dropped 3 bases and J dropped 0 bases, with 11 bases sitting between them. CDR3 DNA: TGTGCCAGCTCACCTTTCGGGGGCGACCAAGAGACCCAGTACTTC. Its protein is CASSPFGGDQETQYF.

This clonotype has at least ten counts. The chain joins TRBV20-1 to TRBJ1-1, with unresolved D. V shed 6 bases and J shed 3 bases, with 20 bases lying between them. The CDR3 totals 15 residues. Germline V gene sequence: CDR1 DFQATT, CDR2 SNEGSKA (reference sequence). The chain's CDR3 is CSAPDPAERDTEAFF. In DNA form, the CDR3 reads TGCAGTGCCCCAGATCCGGCAGAAAGGGACACTGAAGCTTTCTTT.

This clonotype was seen more than once but under ten times. J is TRBJ2-3 and V is TRBV5-1, with unresolved D. V lost 3 bases and J lost 0, with 8 bases in between. There are 14 residues in the CDR3. Germline CDR1 reads SGHRS; CDR2 reads YFSETQ. CDR3 coding DNA: TGCGCCAGCAGCTCTGTATTTAGCACAGATACGCAGTATTTT. Its protein is CASSSVFSTDTQYF.

Many counts were recorded for this clonotype. This rearrangement joins TRBV5-1 to TRBJ2-1, with 10 bases matching TRBD2. This CDR3 has 15 residues. The V and J ends lost 8 bases and 3 bases, in that order; junction bases with no gene match: 8. CDR1 is SGHRS and CDR2 is YFSETQ in the germline V gene. CDR3 in amino acids: CASSPGTSDYNEQFF. The CDR3 DNA reads TGCGCCAGTTCCCCCGGGACTAGCGACTACAATGAGCAGTTCTTC. Complete variable domain (other parts from reference TRBV5-1 and TRBJ2-1): KAGVTQTPRYLIKTRGQQVTLSCSPISGHRSVSWYQQTPGQGLQFLFEYFSETQRNKGNFPGRFSGRQFSNSRSEMNVSTLELGDSALYLCASSPGTSDYNEQFFGPGTRLTVL.